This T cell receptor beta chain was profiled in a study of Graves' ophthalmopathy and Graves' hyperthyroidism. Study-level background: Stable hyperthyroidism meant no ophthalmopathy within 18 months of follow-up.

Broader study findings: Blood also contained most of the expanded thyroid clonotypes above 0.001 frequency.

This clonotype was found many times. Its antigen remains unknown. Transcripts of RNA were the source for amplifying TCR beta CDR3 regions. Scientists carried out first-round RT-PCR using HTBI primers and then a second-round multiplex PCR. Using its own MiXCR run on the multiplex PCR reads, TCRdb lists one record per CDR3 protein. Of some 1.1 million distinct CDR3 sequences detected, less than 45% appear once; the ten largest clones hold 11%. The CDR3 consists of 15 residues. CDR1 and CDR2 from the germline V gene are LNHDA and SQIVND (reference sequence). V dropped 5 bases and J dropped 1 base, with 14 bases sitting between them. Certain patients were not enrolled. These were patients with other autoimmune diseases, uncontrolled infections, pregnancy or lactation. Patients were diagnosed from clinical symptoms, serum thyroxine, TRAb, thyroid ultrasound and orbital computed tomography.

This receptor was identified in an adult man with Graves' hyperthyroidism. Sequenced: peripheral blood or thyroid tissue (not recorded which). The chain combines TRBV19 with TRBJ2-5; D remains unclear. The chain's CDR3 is CASSVLPSVQETQYF. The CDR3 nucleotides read TGTGCCAGTAGTGTTCTCCCTTCCGTCCAAGAGACCCAGTACTTC.